Here is one TCR beta chain with its context. Its cognate antigen is unknown. Unstimulated Tregs (CD4+CD25+CD127-) and CD4+CD25- non-Tregs were sorted from PBMCs. This specimen belongs to a study of Tregs in tolerant kidney transplant recipients. The repertoire was sequenced with immunoSEQ multiplex PCR; TCRdb's copy has only in-frame clones and lacks some. Altogether about 240,000 clones are present, about 80% being singletons, with the ten largest covering 0.5% to 0.65%. The CDR3 is made up of 13 amino acids. V dropped 8 bases and J dropped 1; count of bases not matched to a gene: 5. Looked up from germline, CDR1 is MNHNS and CDR2 is SASEGT. Study conclusions and caveats: Biological reproducibility was not directly addressed in this study.

The chain employs TRBV6-1 and TRBJ2-7; 7 nucleotides line up with TRBD1. Material for sequencing was CD4+ T cells from blood. The TCR was taken from a human donor in good health. The CDR3 loop reads CASPGGASYEQYF. CDR3 DNA: TGTGCCAGCCCAGGGGGTGCTTCCTACGAGCAGTACTTC.